This T cell receptor (beta chain) is from a study of blood T cell repertoires in COVID-19. Some clones are missing from TCRdb's copy, which holds only in-frame ones; the method was immunoSEQ multiplex PCR. This sample has tens of thousands of clones, with about nine tenths found just once. CDR1 is MNHEY, CDR2 SVGAGI, per germline. This CDR3 comprises 15 residues. V lost 5 bases and J 7 bases, leaving 18 bases between the germline ends. The rearrangement links TRBV6-5 to TRBJ1-5, with D perhaps matching TRBD1 (6 bases). This clonotype originated in a human donor in a cohort sampled during active COVID-19. Sequencing used peripheral blood. In nucleotides, the CDR3 is TGTGCCAGCAGTAGGGAAGGGGGAAGGGCCCAGCCCCAGCATTTT. Amino acids: CASSREGGRAQPQHF.